This T cell receptor beta chain was retrieved from a study of cytomegalovirus exposure and HLA in healthy donors. About the study: Genotyping of 400 or so donors showed that around 85% belonged to the Caucasian-associated ancestry cluster. Notes on the study in general: Cytomegalovirus-associated TCR beta chains were listed, numbering 150 to 200.

On this clone itself: The antigen remains undetermined.

The PCR was carried out with 60 Vbeta primers and 13 Jbeta primers. Some clones are missing from TCRdb's copy, which holds only in-frame ones; the method was immunoSEQ multiplex PCR. The profile shows some 89,000 clones, under 85% of them singletons. Healthy bone marrow donors made up the donors. The V gene's germline CDR1 is MNHEY and CDR2 SMNVEV (reference sequence). With 7 bases clipped from V and 6 bases from J, the junction kept 6 bases outside the gene matches. The CDR3 contains 16 residues. The specimen sequenced was PBMCs. The clonotype originates from a woman in her 40s in good health and CMV-seropositive. The chain joins TRBV27 to TRBJ2-1; TRBD2 agrees at 16 bases. The CDR3 spells CASTLGTSGRGNEQFF. The CDR3 coding sequence is TGTGCCAGCACCCTTGGGACTAGCGGGAGGGGCAATGAGCAGTTCTTC.